This TCR beta chain was identified in a study of blood T cell repertoires in COVID-19. Study details: Specimens from acute and convalescent COVID-19 originated in the United States, Italy and Spain. T cells, B-cell-depleted T cells, or PBMCs provided the cDNA or gDNA that served as material.

Per the authors' pipeline: For nucleated cells, counts were estimated from reference gene primer amplification. The repertoire was sequenced with immunoSEQ multiplex PCR; TCRdb's copy has only in-frame clones and lacks some. That table is the source of V, J and clone size, and D and trimming were worked out from the DNA. The sample includes fewer than 35,000 clones, roughly nine tenths of them seen just once. The CDR3 length is 15 residues. V trimming: 4 bases; J trimming: 0 bases; junction bases outside the gene matches: 1. The germline CDR1 and CDR2 sequences are KGHSH and LQKENI. The TCR sequence derives from a middle-aged man with active or convalescent COVID-19. Sequencing was carried out using peripheral blood. This sequence joins TRBV18 and TRBJ2-7, with TRBD2 identical over 12 bases. The CDR3 DNA sequence: TGTGCCAGCTCACGGACTAGCGGGAACTCCTACGAGCAGTACTTC. Its translation: CASSRTSGNSYEQYF.